The T cell receptor (beta chain) under discussion was sequenced for a study of cytomegalovirus exposure and HLA in healthy donors. Study-level points and caveats: A later analysis linked a missense variant in DCLRE1C to the trimming of TCR beta V and J genes. TCR beta chains numbering more than 150 were designated cytomegalovirus-associated. Most TCR beta V segments were productive about 90% or about 30% of the time in an earlier analysis.

60 Vbeta and 13 Jbeta primers were used in PCR. Sequencing was performed with immunoSEQ multiplex PCR; in TCRdb, only in-frame clones are kept and a portion is missing. The profile shows fewer than 85,000 clones, approximately 75% of them singletons. The CDR3 extends over 15 amino acids. V lost 0 bases and J lost 6; bases outside the gene matches: 2. CDR1 and CDR2 (germline): MRHNA, SNTAGT. As concerns this clone: Its antigen is as yet unknown.

The rearrangement joins TRBV6-4 to TRBJ2-3; 11 bases fit TRBD2. Sequenced material: PBMCs. This clonotype was sampled from a woman between 40 and 50 years old in good health and CMV-seropositive. CDR3 loop: CASSDSGLAADTQYF. The DNA for the CDR3 is TGTGCCAGCAGTGACTCGGGACTAGCGGCCGATACGCAGTATTTT.